These T cell receptor beta chains were read from a single sample in a study of cytomegalovirus exposure and HLA in healthy donors. Sequencing used immunoSEQ multiplex PCR; TCRdb keeps in-frame clones, though not all of them. Of 200,000 to 300,000 clones detected, 84% appear once; the ten largest clones hold 2%. The sequenced material came from PBMCs. Receptors were obtained from a woman between 40 and 55 years old in good health and CMV-seropositive. The conserved cysteine and the conserved F or W are not part of the CDR3 here. Each record gives: V gene, CDR3 length, CDR3 protein.

V: TRBV6-5
length: 13
CDR3: ASSSLPGGGETQY

V: TRBV28
length: 11
CDR3: ASSQTGNTEAF

V: TRBV13
length: 13
CDR3: ASSLAGGPSDTQY

V: TRBV19
length: 13
CDR3: ASSRTGWGGETQY

V: TRBV29-1
length: 10
CDR3: SVEYNTDTQY

V: TRBV6-5
length: 11
CDR3: ASSRDRGYEQY

V: TRBV27
length: 14
CDR3: ASSPLGQGLNTEAF

V: TRBV4-2
length: 15
CDR3: ASSSLSIAGSTDTQY

V: TRBV7-2
length: 12
CDR3: ASSTPDRVTEAF

V: TRBV4-2
length: 13
CDR3: ASSLLDRNTGELF

V: TRBV10-3
length: 14
CDR3: AISEGGQGPQETQY

V: TRBV29-1
length: 10
CDR3: SVASGPNEQF

V: TRBV29-1
length: 11
CDR3: SVFETARYEQY

V: TRBV19
length: 11
CDR3: ASSIRGSYGYT

V: TRBV10-3
length: 10
CDR3: AIRDNLNEQY

V: TRBV30
length: 15
CDR3: AWSPKAGEGHNYEQY

V: TRBV27
length: 12
CDR3: ASSHRDYAYEQY

V: TRBV10-3
length: 11
CDR3: AISDLTGYGYT